This TCR beta chain emerged from a study of cytomegalovirus exposure and HLA in healthy donors listed by TCRdb under 2017. Study-level background: An earlier analysis of 550 to 700 of the donors reported roughly 270 Gb of sequence data and around 120 million unique TCR beta sequences from some 180 million T cells. In the later analysis, no new phenotypic data were used to find candidate immune exposures; instead, reliance was placed on TCR beta sequences and their occurrence across donors. High-throughput TCR immunosequencing, statistical association of individual TCRs with disease status, and machine learning were combined to predict cytomegalovirus infection status. A later genetic analysis used genome-wide SNP genotypes for about 55% of the 666 donors, treating that subset as a discovery cohort. The study aimed to test whether signatures of past pathogen exposure could be identified by cataloging public T cell receptors. The study profiled the T cell repertoires of more than 500 subjects by immunosequencing and related them to cytomegalovirus serostatus. Besides the first cohort of hundreds of subjects, a separate validation cohort made up of 90 to 150 different subjects was used. All discovery cohort repertoires had been generated on a single sequencing platform. About five DR-DQ haplotypes were treated as single units for association and clustering because of strong linkage in the cohort. Class I and class II HLA loci were covered by the typing at four-digit resolution. An early release that covered about 640 HLA-typed donors contained 300 to 350 gigabases of sequencing data and tens of millions of unique TCR sequences. Of the roughly 410 genotyped donors, 65% to 90% were placed in the genetic ancestry cluster associated with self-reported Caucasian donors. A later analysis re-examined previously published TCR beta repertoires from just over 650 donors and added high-resolution HLA genotyping to investigate patterns of TCR occurrence. In an earlier analysis of 587 of the donors, high-throughput TCR beta sequencing was used to judge whether each TCR beta V gene segment behaved as functional or pseudogenic. Alongside the repertoire data, information on donor age, sex, ethnicity and CMV serostatus was compiled. Typing coverage varied by locus: about 620-630 donors for A, B, C, DRB1 and DQB1; approximately 500 for DQA1; 606 for DPA1; 400 to 480 for DPB1. Across 398 genotyped donors of the cohort, an average of approximately 240,000 unique TCR beta nucleotide sequences per donor were sequenced, and 15% to 20% of those sequences were non-productive.

With regard to this clone: The target of this receptor is not known. No qualities accompany the bases; no much larger clone lies one base away.

Deletion took 0 bases off V and 8 bases off J, with a span of 17 bases between the germline ends. Its CDR3 holds 17 amino acids, cysteine through phenylalanine. Solely the CDR3 DNA is kept, with 51 bases framed from the first base. The germline V gene sets CDR1 to MGHRA and CDR2 to YSYEKL. The cohort consisted of 600 to 700 healthy bone marrow donors. At the time of sampling, every cohort member was nominally healthy, though immune exposures that went unrecorded were likely present. The donor was CMV seropositive and was included in the group of 250 to 350 seropositive cohort members. Each donor provided a peripheral blood sample, and peripheral blood mononuclear cells were used for TCR beta sequencing. The Qiagen DNeasy Blood Extraction Kit was used to extract genomic DNA from the blood cell samples. Libraries were prepared through the immunoSEQ multiplex PCR assay. For the multiplex PCR, a mixture combining 60 forward primers for TCR Vbeta segments and 13 reverse primers for TCR Jbeta segments was used. A multiplex PCR assay on genomic DNA amplified the CDR3 region of rearranged TCR beta genes. Amplified TCR beta libraries were sequenced as 87-base-pair reads on the Illumina HiSeq System. Turning to the authors' computational methods: In a later analysis, some 80 million unique TCR beta chains were counted across the 650 to 750 repertoires, and roughly 11 million of these chains were shared by at least two donors. Raw reads were error-corrected and collapsed into unique sequences by a nearest-neighbor algorithm in which closely related sequences were merged to remove PCR and sequencing errors. Alignment of CDR3 sequences to IMGT reference sequences was used to assign V, D and J gene segments. For a sequence to be retained, a match of at least six nucleotides was required to both a V gene segment and a J gene segment. Rearrangements were classified as productive when the CDR3 lacked stop codons and remained in frame with V and J, and all other rearrangements were classified as non-productive. CDR3 was defined by IMGT convention, running from the second conserved V-encoded cysteine to the conserved J-encoded phenylalanine. The earlier analysis of about 640 of the donors excluded any sequence lacking an unambiguous match to a single V gene segment. In an earlier analysis of 587 of the donors, a V segment was called functional when productive rearrangements were above 56.7%, and segregating when the standard deviation between donors exceeded 5%. A statistical classification framework was built for diagnosing cytomegalovirus status from the catalog of TCR beta chain sequences. A later analysis assigned V and J genes by comparing TCR nucleotide sequences with IMGT/GENE-DB human TR gene sequences. In a later analysis, CDR3 sequences and most-parsimonious VDJ recombination scenarios were assigned using the TCRdist pipeline. A later analysis defined each TCR beta chain by its CDR3 amino acid sequence plus V-gene family, and excluded reads lacking a unique V-gene family. A later analysis removed 592 highly shared, low-generation-probability nucleotide sequences to deal with suspected cross-contamination and a sequencing artifact. In a later analysis, a clonal expansion index was calculated for each public chain from normalized within-repertoire ranks of inferred template counts. Generation probabilities in a later analysis came from a VDJ recombination model fitted to out-of-frame rearrangements, and those results were checked against IGoR. A later analysis scored TCR-TCR, TCR-HLA and TCR-CMV co-occurrence with hypergeometric tests, applying a repertoire-size bias correction to TCR pairs. In a later analysis, false discovery rates were estimated by permuting HLA or CMV assignments 20 times. In a later analysis, co-occurring TCRs were grouped with DBSCAN, and TCRdist sequence similarity was added when clustering was performed within HLA-allele-positive subsets. Co-occurrence clustering excluded repertoires with fewer than 30,000 or more than 120,000 public chains, plus five with anomalous nucleotide sharing. Not all clones reach the TCRdb copy of this immuneACCESS table, which keeps in-frame sequences only. Checked studies attribute under half of the gap to unresolved V genes and leave the rest unexplained. V and J calls and clone size come straight from that table; D and trimming were deduced from the DNA. The table for this sample lists 130,000 or so clones; around 83% of them were counted only once. The top ten hold about 2.7% of the sample.

Results and caveats for the whole study, not just this receptor: In vitro tests confirmed that three of the cytomegalovirus-associated TCR beta chains recognize cytomegalovirus antigens. According to the authors, the approach could potentially be generalized to other disease states and immunological phenotypes. Over 15 rarely observed V segments, including chromosome 9 orphons, were excluded from the earlier analysis of just under 600 of the donors because counts were too low. The 87-base-pair reads could not distinguish some IMGT-functional V segments, including TRBV6-2 and TRBV6-3, so those segments were excluded. Most CMV-associated TCR beta chains appeared to be HLA-restricted in a later analysis, and the HLA associations seemed to be driven largely by CMV exposure. Only TCR beta chains were sequenced in this cohort, and the absence of alpha or paired-chain data limited detectable features. An earlier analysis of approximately 570 of the donors showed that most TCR beta V segments appeared in productive rearrangements either about 87% or about 30% of the time, which broadly matched IMGT annotations. When HLA alleles, especially DR and DQ, strongly co-occurred, attributing TCR associations to individual alleles was difficult. A later analysis found that TCR association rates varied across HLA loci, with DRB1 alleles showing the most associated TCRs and HLA-C alleles the fewest. In a later analysis, HLA-associated TCR beta chains were found to be more clonally expanded and to have lower generation probabilities than equally common non-associated chains. Across donors, most TCR sequences were observed very rarely, whereas some public TCRs were present in many individuals. A further reported finding was that TCR beta sequences accurately predicted the HLA-A and HLA-B alleles for most subjects in the first cohort. The only immune exposure information available for the cohort was CMV serostatus. Roughly uniform sequencing depth across donors was assumed in presence/absence analyses, although this assumption may not hold. A later genetic analysis associated a missense DCLRE1C variant with V-gene and J-gene trimming of TCR beta chains, and an independent cohort replicated the association. Cytomegalovirus status was reported to be diagnosed by the classifier with high specificity and sensitivity in both the original and validation cohorts. Because HLA typing was missing for some donors at each locus, association tests included only the typed subset. In a later analysis, several top co-occurrence clusters were reported to appear linked to parvovirus B19, influenza, CMV and Epstein-Barr virus. A later genetic analysis reported fewer N-insertions in productive TCRs among donors in an Asian-associated ancestry cluster than the roughly 640-donor mean. At a false discovery rate of 0.05, a later analysis linked 16,951 TCR beta sequences to specific HLA alleles. Correlated functional status among segregating V segments might be attributable to linkage disequilibrium, but an unknown experimental factor could not be ruled out. A cluster of highly shared sequence variants was judged likely to represent a technical artifact of the sequencing pipeline. A total of fewer than 200 TCR beta chains were listed by the study as associated with cytomegalovirus.

The sequenced material came from PBMCs. This sequence was found in a woman aged 18-29 years in good health and CMV-seropositive. Here the chain combines TRBV4-1 and TRBJ1-6; a tentative D call is TRBD1 (6 bases match). The nucleotide sequence reads as follows: TGCGCCAGCAGCCAAGATTGGGGGCCGGGGGGCTATTCACCCCTCCACTTT. The resulting protein is CASSQDWGPGGYSPLHF.